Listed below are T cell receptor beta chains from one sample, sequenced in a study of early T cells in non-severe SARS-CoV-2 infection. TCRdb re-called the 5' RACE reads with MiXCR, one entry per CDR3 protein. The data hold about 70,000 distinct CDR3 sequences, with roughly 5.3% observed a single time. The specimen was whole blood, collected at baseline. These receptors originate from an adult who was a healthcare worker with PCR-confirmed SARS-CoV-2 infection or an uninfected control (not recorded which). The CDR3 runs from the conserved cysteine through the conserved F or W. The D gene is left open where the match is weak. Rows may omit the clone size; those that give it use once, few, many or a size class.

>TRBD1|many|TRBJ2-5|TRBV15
TGTGCCACCTTTGGGACAGCTAAAGAGACCCAGTACTTC
CATFGTAKETQYF
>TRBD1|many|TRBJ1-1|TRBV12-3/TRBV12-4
TGTGCCAGCAGTGGTCCGGGACAGGTCTGGGGTGTGGCTGAAGCTTTCTTT
CASSGPGQVWGVAEAFF
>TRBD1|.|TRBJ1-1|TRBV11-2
TGTGCCAGCAGCCCCCGGGACAGGGTGAACACTGAAGCTTTCTTT
CASSPRDRVNTEAFF
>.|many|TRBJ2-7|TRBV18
TGTGCCAGCTCACCACGTGGACCCCCAAGTTTAGCGCGTGACGAGCAGTACTTC
CASSPRGPPSLARDEQYF
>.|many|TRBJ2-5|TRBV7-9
TGTTCCACCCGGGACGGGGAGACCCAGTACTTC
CSTRDGETQYF
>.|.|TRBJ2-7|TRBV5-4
TGTGCCAGCAGCAACTATGGTAGGGAGCAGTACTTC
CASSNYGREQYF
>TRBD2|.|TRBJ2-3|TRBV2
TGTGCCAGCAGTAAATTTCCCGGGACTAGCGGCACAGATACGCAGTATTTT
CASSKFPGTSGTDTQYF
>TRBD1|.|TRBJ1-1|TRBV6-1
TGTGCCAGCAGACAGGGGCGAGCTGAAGCTTTCTTT
CASRQGRAEAFF
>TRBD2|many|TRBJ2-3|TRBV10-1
TGCGCCAGCTCTTTTATAGCGGGACTCGAGGCAGATACGCAGTATTTT
CASSFIAGLEADTQYF
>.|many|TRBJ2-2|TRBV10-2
TGCGCCAGTAGACTAGGCTCTCGGGAGCTGTTTTTT
CASRLGSRELFF
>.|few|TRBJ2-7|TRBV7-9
TGTGCCAGCAGCTTACCGACCGGGGACGAGCAGTACTTC
CASSLPTGDEQYF
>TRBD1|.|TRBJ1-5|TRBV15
TGTGCCACCAGCAGATTAACAGGGGGAGGTCAGCCCCAGCATTTT
CATSRLTGGGQPQHF
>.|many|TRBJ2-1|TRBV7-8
TGTGCCAGCAGCTTAGCTTCGGCGTGGGATGAGCAGTTCTTC
CASSLASAWDEQFF
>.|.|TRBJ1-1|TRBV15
TGTGCCACCAGCAGAACCTCTCCAGGGGTGAACACTGAAGCTTTCTTT
CATSRTSPGVNTEAFF
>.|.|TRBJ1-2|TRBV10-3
TGTGCCATCAGTGGGCCCGGCGGGGGCAACTATGGCTACACCTTC
CAISGPGGGNYGYTF
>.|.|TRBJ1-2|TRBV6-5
TGTGCCAGCACTTGGGGGCCGGGTGGCTATGGCTACACCTTC
CASTWGPGGYGYTF
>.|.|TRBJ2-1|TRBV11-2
TGTGCCAGCAGGGGAGACTCCGTCAATGAGCAGTTCTTC
CASRGDSVNEQFF
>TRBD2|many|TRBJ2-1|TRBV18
TGTGCCAGCTCACCACCGCTAGCGGGAGGCAATGAGCAGTTCTTC
CASSPPLAGGNEQFF
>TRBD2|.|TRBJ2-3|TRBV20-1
TGCAGTGCTAGAGGAACTAGCGGGAGACGGGGGCCTAGCACAGATACGCAGTATTTT
CSARGTSGRRGPSTDTQYF
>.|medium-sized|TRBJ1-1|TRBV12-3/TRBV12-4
TGTGCCACCAAACATGTTATGAACACTGAAGCTTTCTTT
CATKHVMNTEAFF
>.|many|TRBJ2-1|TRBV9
TGTGCCAGCAGCGCCTCGACGGACCCTGGAGAGCAGTTCTTC
CASSASTDPGEQFF
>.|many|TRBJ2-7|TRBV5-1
TGCGCCAGCAGGGGGGGAGGCGAGCAGTACTTC
CASRGGGEQYF
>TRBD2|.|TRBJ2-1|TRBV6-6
TGTGCCAGCAGTTACCAACTAGCGGCCTTCAATGAGCAGTTCTTC
CASSYQLAAFNEQFF
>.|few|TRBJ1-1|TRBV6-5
TGTGCCAGCAGTTACTCGACGGGCATCGGGGCTTTCTTT
CASSYSTGIGAFF
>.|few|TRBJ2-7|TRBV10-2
TGCGCCAGCAGTGCGGGGTCAGGGGCCTACGAGCAGTACTTC
CASSAGSGAYEQYF
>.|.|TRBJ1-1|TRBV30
TGTGCCTGGCGAGCATTGAGGGTTGAAGCTTTCTTT
CAWRALRVEAFF
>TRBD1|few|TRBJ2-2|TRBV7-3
TGTGCCAGCAGCACGGACAGGGGTGAAACCGGGGAGCTGTTTTTT
CASSTDRGETGELFF
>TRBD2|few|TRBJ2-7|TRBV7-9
TGTGCCAGCAGCAAGCTAGCGGGAGGACCCTACGAGCAGTACTTC
CASSKLAGGPYEQYF
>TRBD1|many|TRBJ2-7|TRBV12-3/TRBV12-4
TGTGCCAGCAGTCGGGACAGCTACGAGCAGTACTTC
CASSRDSYEQYF
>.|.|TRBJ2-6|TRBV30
TGTGCCTGGAGTCACGGGTCTGGGGCCAACGTCCTGACTTTC
CAWSHGSGANVLTF
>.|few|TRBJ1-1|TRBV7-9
TGTGCCAGCAGCTTAGATTGGGCAGGCCGGGAAGCTTTCTTT
CASSLDWAGREAFF
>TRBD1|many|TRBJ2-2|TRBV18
TGTGCCAGCTTCAGCACCGGGACAGAGAACACCGGGGAGCTGTTTTTT
CASFSTGTENTGELFF
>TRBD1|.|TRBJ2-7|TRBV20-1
TGCAGTGCTAGAGATCTTCAAAGACAGGGGGCTACCTACGAGCAGTACTTC
CSARDLQRQGATYEQYF
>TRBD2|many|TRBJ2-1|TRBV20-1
TGCAGTGCTAGGAAACGACTAGCGGGAGTGTACAATGAGCAGTTCTTC
CSARKRLAGVYNEQFF
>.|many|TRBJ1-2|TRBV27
TGTGCCAGCAGTTTTGGGGAGTCCTATGGCTACACCTTC
CASSFGESYGYTF
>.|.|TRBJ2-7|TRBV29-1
TGCAGCGCTGGGTGGTCGTCCTACGAGCAGTACTTC
CSAGWSSYEQYF
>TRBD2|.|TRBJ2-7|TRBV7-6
TGTGCCAGCAGCCCGGGAGGTACGAATGTGCAGTACTTC
CASSPGGTNVQYF
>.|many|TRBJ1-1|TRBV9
TGTGCCAGCAGCGTAGCTACGGGGGGGCCCGACACTGAAGCTTTCTTT
CASSVATGGPDTEAFF